This TCR beta chain is from a study of prognosis after radiotherapy for stage I lung cancer. The study, taken as a whole, reports: The authors did not determine whether the expanded TCR clones were tumor-specific.

The genomic DNA TCR beta CDR3 region underwent two rounds of multiplex PCR. The first round of PCR was done with primers that matched each TRBV and TRBJ gene. MiXCR, run by TCRdb on the multiplex PCR reads, gives a single entry per CDR3 protein. The data contain tens of thousands of distinct CDR3 sequences, 31% of them singletons. Details on this clonotype: Its antigen is currently unknown.

The origin of this receptor is a donor of 50 years or more with non-small cell lung cancer. The source material was PBMCs, sampled before or after stereotactic body radiation therapy (not recorded which).

CDR3 nucleotides: TGTGCCAGCATATCGGGGTGTGCCTCCTACGAGCAGTACTTC. It yields the protein CASISGCASYEQYF. This chain connects TRBV28 to TRBJ2-7; tentatively, D is TRBD2 (5 bases). The CDR3 totals 14 residues. V dropped 7 bases and J dropped 0 bases, with 13 bases sitting between them. Germline lookup yields CDR1 MDHEN and CDR2 SYDVKM.